This TCR beta chain was retrieved from a study of T cells in tuberculosis (dated by TCRdb to 2016 to 2019). Study-level background: In the study, CD1B tetramers and high-throughput TCR immunosequencing were combined to characterize T cells specific for the mycobacterial lipid antigen glucose monomycolate (GMM).

Overall study outcomes, separate from this receptor: T cells that bind the CD1B-GMM tetramer with low affinity may not have been captured by the stringent sort gate.

Because TCR-alpha and TCR-beta chains were sequenced unpaired, no chain pairing information was available. The immunoSEQ multiplex PCR assay was used to generate TCR libraries, with TCR-beta and/or TCR-alpha/delta assays applied to each sample. Amplified TCR libraries were sequenced on the Illumina high-throughput platform. From the authors' description of their analysis: Clustering and dimensionality reduction relied on pairwise TCRdist distances among GMM-specific receptors from T cells that were either sorted ex vivo or expanded in vitro. Sequence motifs defined by gene usage and CDR3 content were checked for enrichment by comparing tetramer-positive and tetramer-negative populations. This is the immuneACCESS table as TCRdb keeps it, with only in-frame sequences that have V and J called. A part of the clones is gone; compared with another copy, unresolved V genes explain less than half, and the rest is unexplained. That table is the source of V, J and clone size, and D and trimming were worked out from the DNA. The sample table records around 60,000 clones; around 81% of these occur just once. The ten largest clones capture 9.5% to 15% of the sample.

Notes on this clone: The sample holds no much larger clone one base away, and base qualities are not on file.

PBMC were thawed, rested overnight, stained with GMM-loaded CD1B tetramer, a Live/Dead dye and anti-CD3, and then sorted on a FACS Aria II. C32 glucose monomycolate purified from Rhodococcus equi was loaded onto CD1B tetramers. PBMC used for tetramer sorting had been depleted of CD14-expressing monocytes for a separate study before cryopreservation. From each donor, about 99,000 tetramer-negative cells were sorted and analyzed together with the tetramer-positive cells. Antigen-specific T cells were sorted from four healthy South African adults using GMM-loaded CD1B tetramers. Here V drops 6 bases and J drops 5 bases, and the junction holds 8 bases not matched to any gene. From the cysteine up to the phenylalanine, the CDR3 has a length of 14 residues. Kept here is only the CDR3 DNA, which spans 42 bases and is read in frame from base 1. The CDR1 and CDR2 encoded by the germline V gene are MDHEN and SYDVKM.

The specimen sequenced was CD1b-GMM tetramer-negative cells sorted from PBMCs. In light of the paper, this sample's cell subset or site label describes: T cells not binding CD1B-GMM tetramer, sorted from same donor. This chain joins TRBV28 to TRBJ2-7; 9 bases in the middle match TRBD2. The receptor's source is an adult woman with latent tuberculosis. In nucleotide form, the sequence is TGTGCCAGCAGGCTAGCGGGGCTAACCGACGAGCAGTACTTC. The encoded protein is CASRLAGLTDEQYF.